What follows are 24 T cell receptor beta chains derived from one specimen sequenced in a study of breast tumors, draining lymph nodes, adjacent tissues. The lymph nodes were axillary draining lymph nodes from breast cancer patients. One entry per CDR3 protein results from TCRdb running MiXCR on the multiplex PCR reads. The table includes 150,000 to 250,000 distinct CDR3 sequences, 30% to 40% detected once. The material sequenced was axillary lymph node tissue. The receptors shown here come from a female donor with breast cancer. Some clones in this sample may be carry-over from other donors' samples.

In its sample, this clonotype was seen many times. V gene TRBV15 combines with J gene TRBJ1-5, with D uncertain. Germline assignment: CDR1 LNHNV and CDR2 YYDKDF (reference sequence). Trimming removed 1 base from V and 0 bases from J, with 7 bases in between. The CDR3 loop spans 15 amino acids. The CDR3 loop is CATSRGSISNQPQHF. The CDR3 DNA reads TGTGCCACCAGCAGAGGATCCATTAGCAATCAGCCCCAGCATTTT.

The DNA of the CDR3 is TGTGCCAGCACCCTACAGGGGACTGCAACTAATGAAAAACTGTTTTTT. Protein product: CASTLQGTATNEKLFF. V usage is TRBV12-3 or TRBV12-4 and J usage is TRBJ1-4; the match to TRBD1 covers 7 bases. V was clipped by 7 bases and J by 0 bases; unmatched bases: 8. The CDR3 has 16 amino acids.

The genes are TRBV6-1 and TRBJ2-3; unclear D gene. With 6 bases removed from V and 4 bases from J, the gap between germline ends came to 8 bases. Germline assignment: CDR1 MNHNS and CDR2 SASEGT. The CDR3 covers 12 residues. CDR3 coding DNA: TGTGCCAGCAGGGGTAAGGCAGATACGCAGTATTTT. Translation: CASRGKADTQYF.

The chain is built from TRBV19 and TRBJ2-7, with 8 bases lining up with TRBD1. The CDR3 loop spans 14 amino acids. Germline V gene data show CDR1 as LNHDA and CDR2 as SQIVND (reference sequence). Unmatched junction bases numbered 7, after V lost 4 bases and J lost 5 bases. CDR3 DNA sequence: TGTGCCAGTAGTACCAATCAGGGGGCTGACGAGCAGTACTTC. Protein sequence: CASSTNQGADEQYF.

This clonotype turned up a few times. The rearrangement uses TRBV30 and TRBJ2-6, with 10 positions matching TRBD1. Per the germline V gene, CDR1 is GTSNPN and CDR2 is SVGIG (reference sequence). CDR3 size: 18 residues. The V and J ends lost 4 bases and 0 bases, in that order; junction bases with no gene match: 9. CDR3 loop: CAWKLAGQGISGANVLTF. The CDR3 bases are TGTGCCTGGAAATTGGCGGGACAGGGGATCTCTGGGGCCAACGTCCTGACTTTC. Using reference TRBV30 and TRBJ2-6 for the parts outside the CDR3, the full variable domain is SQTIHQWPATLVQPVGSPLSLECTVEGTSNPNLYWYRQAAGRGLQLLFYSVGIGQISSEVPQNLSASRPQDRQFILSSKKLLLSDSGFYLCAWKLAGQGISGANVLTFGAGSRLTVL.

The table lists this clonotype with many counts. The chain's CDR3 is CASSSGQRNEQYF. DNA of the CDR3: TGTGCCAGCAGCTCGGGACAGCGGAACGAGCAGTACTTC. This chain links TRBV11-2 with TRBJ2-7, with 7 bases fitting TRBD1. This CDR3 region has 13 residues. The germline CDR1 and CDR2 sequences are SGHAT and FQNNGV. Trimming at V came to 4 bases and at J to 5 bases, leaving 5 bases not matched to a gene.

To note about this clonotype: One base away lies a much larger clone, so this may be a sequencing read error. J is TRBJ2-5 and V is TRBV4-2; TRBD2 matches 9 bases. CDR1 and CDR2 from the germline V gene are LGHNA and YNFKEQ. There are 17 residues in the CDR3. CDR3 in amino acids: CASSQFARLAVQGTQYF. The DNA for the CDR3 is TGTGCCAGCAGCCAATTCGCGAGACTAGCGGTCCAAGGGACCCAGTACTTC.

This clonotype appeared a few times. With a much larger clone just one base away, this may be a read error. The chain has TRBV20-1 and TRBJ2-1, with TRBD2 matching 11 bases. Germline loops: CDR1 DFQATT, CDR2 SNEGSKA (reference sequence). The CDR3 contains 14 residues. The chain's CDR3 is CSGHSGRAYTEQFF. The CDR3 nucleotides read TGCAGCGGACATAGCGGGAGGGCCTACACTGAGCAGTTCTTC.

This clonotype was seen repeatedly, ten times or more. The gene calls are TRBV5-1 and TRBJ1-3; D is undetermined. The CDR3 runs 14 residues. Trimming stripped 7 bases from V and 0 bases from J, with 11 bases between. Germline-derived CDR1 and CDR2 are SGHRS and YFSETQ. CDR3 in amino acids: CASRGELSGNTIYF. The CDR3 DNA follows: TGCGCCAGCCGCGGGGAGCTCTCTGGAAACACCATATATTTT.

This clonotype was seen a handful of times. This may come from a read error, since a much larger clone is one base off. The J gene is TRBJ2-7, the V gene TRBV20-1; either TRBD1 or TRBD2 may supply D (5 bases each). Per germline, CDR1 DFQATT and CDR2 SNEGSKA (reference sequence). The CDR3 has 14 amino acids. In nucleotides, the CDR3 is TGCAGTGCCCCTCCGGGACGGGAATCCTCCGAGCAGTACTTC. Protein: CSAPPGRESSEQYF.

This clonotype was seen many times. CDR3 coding DNA: TGTGCCATCAGTGACAGGGTATCACACTACGAGCAGTACTTC. It translates to CAISDRVSHYEQYF. The chain is built from TRBV10-3 and TRBJ2-7; the D gene is possibly TRBD1 (5 bases). Germline V gives CDR1 ENHRY, CDR2 SYGVKD. The CDR3 length is 14 residues. V lost 3 bases, J lost 3 bases, and 12 bases lay in between.

This clonotype has just one count. The DNA for the CDR3 is TGTGCCAGCAGTCTTAACGGAGGGGAGCTGTTTTTT. It yields the protein CASSLNGGELFF. The chain combines TRBV7-9 with TRBJ2-2; no clear D. The CDR3 spans 12 residues. Trimming took off 6 bases at V and 8 bases at J, with 10 bases between the two ends. Germline V lookup: CDR1 SEHNR, CDR2 FQNEAQ (reference sequence).

In its sample, this clonotype was seen many times. V usage is TRBV5-5 and J usage is TRBJ2-5, with 8 bases matching TRBD2. This CDR3 has 15 amino acids. V lost 4 bases and J lost 2; bases outside the gene matches: 7. Per germline, CDR1 SGHKS and CDR2 YYEKEE (reference sequence). CDR3 sequence (DNA): TGTGCCAGCAGCCCCGTAGCGGGAATTCAAGAGACCCAGTACTTC. This encodes CASSPVAGIQETQYF.

The chain employs TRBV20-1 and TRBJ2-1; no clear D. Trimming left V 6 bases short and J 0 bases short, with 15 bases between. This CDR3 contains 15 residues. Germline CDR1 is DFQATT and CDR2 is SNEGSKA (reference sequence). The CDR3 spells CSASSVSSSYNEQFF. The CDR3 coding sequence is TGCAGTGCCAGCAGTGTATCTAGCTCCTACAATGAGCAGTTCTTC.

This chain uses TRBV5-5 with TRBJ1-2; 12 positions match TRBD1. The V gene's germline CDR1 is SGHKS and CDR2 YYEKEE (reference sequence). V shed 0 bases and J 7 bases; nucleotides not matched to a gene: 10. CDR3 length: 17 residues. The CDR3 loop reads CASSLEFLGQGAGGYTF. The CDR3 DNA follows: TGTGCCAGCAGCTTGGAATTTTTGGGACAGGGGGCAGGTGGCTACACCTTC.

Remarks on this clonotype: A much larger clonotype is one base distant, so this may be a read error. The chain employs TRBV20-1 and TRBJ2-5; a weak D match, TRBD1 (5 bases). Germline assignment: CDR1 DFQATT and CDR2 SNEGSKA (reference sequence). The CDR3 consists of 15 residues. The V end lost 0 bases, the J end lost 4 bases, and 15 bases lay between the germline ends. The chain's CDR3 is CSARDTQARAETQYF. The CDR3 coding sequence is TGCAGTGCTAGAGATACCCAGGCCAGGGCAGAGACCCAGTACTTC.

This clonotype was observed at least ten times. This chain links TRBV5-1 with TRBJ2-2; 8 nucleotides match TRBD2. Looked up from germline, CDR1 is SGHRS and CDR2 is YFSETQ. Trimming cost V 4 bases and J 6 bases; bases outside gene matches: 5. This CDR3 contains 14 residues. CDR3 loop: CASSLSGMSGELFF. The CDR3 region has the DNA TGCGCCAGCAGCCTTAGCGGGATGTCCGGGGAGCTGTTTTTT.

This clonotype occurred a few times. V usage is TRBV11-1 and J usage is TRBJ1-1, with D unresolved. Germline V gives CDR1 SGHAT, CDR2 FQDESV (reference sequence). The CDR3 sequence is 13 residues long. Trimming stripped 2 bases from V and 4 bases from J, with 8 bases between. The CDR3 DNA reads as TGTGCCAGCAGCTTACAAGGGAGCACTGAAGCTTTCTTT. This codes for CASSLQGSTEAFF.

This chain links TRBV5-1 with TRBJ2-4; maybe TRBD2 (5 bases). This CDR3 is 13 amino acids long. Germline V gene data show CDR1 as SGHRS and CDR2 as YFSETQ. Between the trimmed V and J ends, which lost 7 bases and 15 bases, there was a span of 23 bases. The CDR3 DNA is TGCGCCAGCGGACTTCGACCTTGTGGGGTCCTGTACTTC. Its translation: CASGLRPCGVLYF.

The genes are TRBV20-1 and TRBJ2-7; TRBD2 is a possible D gene (5 bases). The CDR3 consists of 13 residues. Germline V CDR1 and CDR2: DFQATT, SNEGSKA (reference sequence). Deletions cut 5 bases from V and 2 bases from J, with 13 bases between. CDR3 protein: CSAQRTGTYEQYF. For the CDR3, the DNA is TGCAGTGCTCAAAGGACTGGAACCTACGAGCAGTACTTC.

In its sample, this clonotype was seen many times. The rearrangement uses TRBV18 and TRBJ2-7; 7 bases match TRBD1. Looked up from germline, CDR1 is KGHSH and CDR2 is LQKENI. The CDR3 loop spans 15 amino acids. V lost 5 bases and J lost 5; bases outside the gene matches: 12. For the CDR3, the DNA is TGTGCCAGCTCAGCGACAGGGAACACGTTCGACGAGCAGTACTTC. Translated: CASSATGNTFDEQYF.

V gene TRBV5-4 combines with J gene TRBJ1-2; D possibly corresponds to TRBD1 (5 bases). The germline V and J ends were trimmed by 4 bases and 8 bases, with 15 bases remaining between them. Looked up from germline, CDR1 is SGHNT and CDR2 is YYREEE (reference sequence). This CDR3 region has 13 residues. Written as DNA, the CDR3 is TGTGCCAGCAGCCTGGGGGGTATGGGAGGCTACACCTTC. Amino acid sequence: CASSLGGMGGYTF.

This clonotype was counted ten times or more. The chain employs TRBV27 and TRBJ1-5, with TRBD1 identical over 9 bases. J was trimmed by 0 bases and V by 6 bases; bases with no gene match: 3. The V gene's germline CDR1 is MNHEY and CDR2 SMNVEV (reference sequence). The CDR3 extends over 15 amino acids. The CDR3 sequence is CASRDRGISNQPQHF. The CDR3 DNA follows: TGTGCCAGCAGGGACAGGGGCATTAGCAATCAGCCCCAGCATTTT.

The V and J genes are TRBV7-8 and TRBJ1-1, with D tentatively TRBD1 (6 bases). The CDR3 is 14 amino acids. Between the trimmed V and J ends, which lost 5 bases and 0 bases, there was a span of 10 bases. The germline V gene has CDR1 SGHVS and CDR2 FQNEAQ. The CDR3 DNA reads TGTGCCAGCAGCCGGGGGACATTGAACACTGAAGCTTTCTTT. Amino acid sequence: CASSRGTLNTEAFF. Combining the CDR3 with reference TRBV7-8 and TRBJ1-1 gives the whole variable domain GAGVSQSPRYKVAKRGQDVALRCDPISGHVSLFWYQQALGQGPEFLTYFQNEAQLDKSGLPSDRFFAERPEGSVSTLKIQRTQQEDSAVYLCASSRGTLNTEAFFGQGTRLTVV.